These T cell receptor beta chains were read from a single sample in a study of blood T cells in healthy people across ages. TCRdb reprocessed the 5' RACE reads via MiXCR and lists one record per CDR3 protein. The sample carries some 690,000 distinct CDR3 sequences, about 20% recorded once. The sample was blood. These receptors came from a man aged 65 to 79 in good health. Both conserved end residues are part of each CDR3. The D gene is left open where the match is weak. Some rows mark clone size as missing; the rest say once, few, many or name a class of expanded clone.

clone_size	v_call	j_call	d_call	cdr3_aa	cdr3_nt
many	TRBV10-3	TRBJ2-7	TRBD2	CAISESTGGYEQYF	TGTGCCATCAGTGAGTCGACGGGGGGCTACGAGCAGTACTTC
NA	TRBV6-6	TRBJ1-2	NA	CASSTTEVLKGYTF	TGTGCCAGCAGTACGACGGAAGTGCTTAAAGGCTACACCTTC
NA	TRBV30	TRBJ2-1	TRBD2	CAWRERLAGMNEQFF	TGTGCCTGGAGAGAACGACTAGCGGGGATGAATGAGCAGTTCTTC
NA	TRBV6-6	TRBJ1-6	NA	CASSTTRPGYNSPLHF	TGTGCCAGCAGCACAACACGGCCCGGATATAATTCACCCCTCCACTTT
few	TRBV5-1	TRBJ2-1	TRBD1	CASSLLRDSVDNEQFF	TGCGCCAGCAGCTTACTCCGGGACAGTGTGGACAATGAGCAGTTCTTC
NA	TRBV7-2	TRBJ1-1	NA	CASRASRATEAFF	TGTGCCAGCAGGGCGTCCAGGGCCACTGAAGCTTTCTTT
many	TRBV7-3	TRBJ2-3	TRBD2	CASSRLAGVDTQYF	TGTGCCAGCAGTAGACTAGCGGGAGTAGATACGCAGTATTTT
NA	TRBV7-2	TRBJ2-1	NA	CASSLEAGRPPNEQFF	TGTGCCAGCAGCTTAGAGGCGGGGAGGCCACCCAATGAGCAGTTCTTC
few	TRBV18	TRBJ1-5	NA	CASMDSLNQPQHF	TGTGCCAGCATGGACAGTCTCAATCAGCCCCAGCATTTT
NA	TRBV27	TRBJ2-1	NA	CASSLMFGVQETQFF	TGTGCCAGCAGTTTAATGTTCGGGGTCCAAGAGACCCAGTTCTTC
many	TRBV28	TRBJ1-1	NA	CASRPMGGVNTEAFF	TGTGCCAGCAGACCCATGGGGGGGGTGAACACTGAAGCTTTCTTT
NA	TRBV29-1	TRBJ2-1	NA	CSARVWNEQFF	TGCAGCGCCCGCGTATGGAATGAGCAGTTCTTC
many	TRBV5-1	TRBJ2-1	TRBD2	CASSPSGVSNEQFF	TGCGCCAGCTCGCCCAGCGGGGTTTCGAATGAGCAGTTCTTC
many	TRBV6-2/TRBV6-3	TRBJ1-2	NA	CASSYRGGADYGYTF	TGTGCCAGCAGTTACCGGGGGGGCGCAGACTATGGCTACACCTTC
NA	TRBV6-6	TRBJ2-4	TRBD1	CASSYAGQVKNIQYF	TGTGCCAGCAGTTACGCCGGACAGGTTAAAAACATTCAGTACTTC
few	TRBV29-1	TRBJ1-2	NA	CSARDLGYGYTF	TGCAGCGCGAGAGATCTCGGCTATGGCTACACCTTC
NA	TRBV6-5	TRBJ2-7	NA	CASSYAGGGDYEQYF	TGTGCCAGCAGTTACGCCGGAGGGGGGGATTACGAGCAGTACTTC
few	TRBV12-3/TRBV12-4	TRBJ1-1	TRBD1	CASSPGTGYTNTEAFF	TGTGCCAGCAGTCCCGGGACAGGGTATACGAACACTGAAGCTTTCTTT
few	TRBV27	TRBJ1-1	NA	CASSLGQSGEVFF	TGTGCCAGCAGTTTAGGACAGAGCGGTGAAGTTTTCTTT
NA	TRBV12-3/TRBV12-4	TRBJ2-1	TRBD2	CARGTSGVNEQFF	TGTGCCAGAGGGACTAGCGGGGTGAATGAGCAGTTCTTC
few	TRBV5-1	TRBJ2-1	TRBD2	CASSPLARALSEQFF	TGCGCCAGCAGCCCACTAGCGCGTGCTTTAAGTGAGCAGTTCTTC
few	TRBV12-3/TRBV12-4	TRBJ2-4	NA	CASRSAGVTGNIQYF	TGTGCCAGCAGGTCCGCGGGGGTGACAGGAAACATTCAGTACTTC
many	TRBV6-5	TRBJ1-2	NA	CASSYWGEGYGYTF	TGTGCCAGCAGTTACTGGGGGGAGGGCTATGGCTACACCTTC
NA	TRBV20-1	TRBJ2-7	NA	CSTRVYEQYF	TGCAGTACCAGGGTTTACGAGCAGTACTTC
NA	TRBV21-1	TRBJ1-1	NA	CASSIQGDNTEAFF	TGTGCCAGCAGCATACAGGGGGATAACACTGAAGCTTTCTTT
NA	TRBV7-2	TRBJ1-6	NA	CASSGGRSNSPLHF	TGTGCCAGCAGCGGGGGACGGAGTAATTCACCCCTCCACTTT
few	TRBV7-2	TRBJ2-1	NA	CASSGGGQMNEQFF	TGTGCCAGCAGTGGGGGGGGCCAAATGAATGAGCAGTTCTTC
NA	TRBV2	TRBJ2-3	NA	CASRRRSTDTQYF	TGTGCCAGCAGGCGGAGAAGCACAGATACGCAGTATTTT
few	TRBV29-1	TRBJ2-3	NA	CSVAPKGPDTQYF	TGCAGCGTTGCACCGAAGGGCCCAGATACGCAGTATTTT
few	TRBV10-3	TRBJ2-1	TRBD2	CAISELISSGGSSYNEQFF	TGTGCCATCAGTGAGCTTATTTCTAGCGGGGGGAGCTCCTACAATGAGCAGTTCTTC
NA	TRBV20-1	TRBJ1-1	NA	CSARDRMVEAFF	TGCAGTGCTAGAGATCGAATGGTTGAAGCTTTCTTT
few	TRBV7-2	TRBJ2-3	TRBD2	CASSALLLAGSDTQYF	TGTGCCAGCAGCGCACTTCTACTAGCGGGATCAGATACGCAGTATTTT
NA	TRBV10-3	TRBJ1-1	NA	CAISTSDVMNTEAFF	TGTGCCATCAGCACCTCGGACGTGATGAACACTGAAGCTTTCTTT
few	TRBV10-3	TRBJ2-7	NA	CAISTTLPYEQYF	TGTGCCATCAGTACGACACTCCCCTACGAGCAGTACTTC
NA	TRBV12-5	TRBJ1-1	NA	CASGHGGTEAFF	TGTGCTAGTGGCCATGGGGGTACTGAAGCTTTCTTT
many	TRBV10-1	TRBJ2-3	NA	CASSESRYLTYTDTQYF	TGCGCCAGCAGTGAGTCGAGGTACCTTACGTACACAGATACGCAGTATTTT
few	TRBV12-3/TRBV12-4	TRBJ2-3	TRBD1	CASSPRDSPADTQYF	TGTGCCAGCAGTCCCCGGGACAGTCCTGCAGATACGCAGTATTTT
NA	TRBV24-1	TRBJ2-1	NA	CATSDLEGYNEQFF	TGTGCCACCAGTGATTTGGAGGGTTACAATGAGCAGTTCTTC
NA	TRBV6-6	TRBJ2-3	NA	CASINGGPKADTQYF	TGTGCCAGCATAAACGGCGGGCCAAAAGCAGATACGCAGTATTTT
NA	TRBV9	TRBJ2-3	TRBD2	CASSVDPSGVKGTDTQYF	TGTGCCAGCAGCGTAGATCCTAGCGGGGTTAAAGGGACAGATACGCAGTATTTT
NA	TRBV6-2/TRBV6-3	TRBJ2-5	NA	CASRRDTRLTQYF	TGTGCCAGCAGACGGGATACCCGGCTTACCCAGTACTTC
NA	TRBV5-5	TRBJ2-3	NA	CASSLRGGLDTQYF	TGTGCCAGCAGCCTCAGGGGGGGGTTGGATACGCAGTATTTT
once	TRBV6-2/TRBV6-3	TRBJ1-1	TRBD1	CASSWDRAGWNTEAFF	TGTGCCAGCAGTTGGGACAGGGCTGGTTGGAACACTGAAGCTTTCTTT
few	TRBV28	TRBJ1-1	NA	CASTETQLNTEAFF	TGTGCCAGCACGGAGACACAACTGAACACTGAAGCTTTCTTT
many	TRBV12-3/TRBV12-4	TRBJ1-5	NA	CASSFTGVDRTGQPQHF	TGTGCCAGCAGTTTTACGGGAGTCGACAGGACGGGACAGCCCCAGCATTTT
many	TRBV7-2	TRBJ2-1	NA	CASSLVNNEQFF	TGTGCCAGCAGCTTAGTGAACAATGAGCAGTTCTTC